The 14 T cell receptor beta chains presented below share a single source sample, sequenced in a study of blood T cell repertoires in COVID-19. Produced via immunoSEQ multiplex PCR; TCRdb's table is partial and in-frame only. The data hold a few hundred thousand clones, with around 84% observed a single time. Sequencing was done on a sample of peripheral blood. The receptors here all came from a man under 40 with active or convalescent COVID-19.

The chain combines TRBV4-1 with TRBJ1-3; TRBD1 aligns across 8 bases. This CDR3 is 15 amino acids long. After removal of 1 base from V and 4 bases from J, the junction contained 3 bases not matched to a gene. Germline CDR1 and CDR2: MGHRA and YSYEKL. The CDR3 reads CASSQGTGRGNTIYF. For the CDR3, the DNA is TGCGCCAGCAGCCAAGGGACAGGGCGAGGAAACACCATATATTTT.

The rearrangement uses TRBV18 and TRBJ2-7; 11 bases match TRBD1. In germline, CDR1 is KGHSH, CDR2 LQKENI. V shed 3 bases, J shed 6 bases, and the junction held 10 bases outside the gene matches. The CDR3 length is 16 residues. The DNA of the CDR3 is TGTGCCAGCTCACCCCGATCCGGGACAGGGGGAACCGAGCAGTACTTC. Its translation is CASSPRSGTGGTEQYF. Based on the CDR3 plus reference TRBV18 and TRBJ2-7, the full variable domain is NAGVMQNPRHLVRRRGQEARLRCSPMKGHSHVYWYRQLPEEGLKFMVYLQKENIIDESGMPKERFSAEFPKEGPSILRIQQVVRGDSAAYFCASSPRSGTGGTEQYFGPGTRLTVT.

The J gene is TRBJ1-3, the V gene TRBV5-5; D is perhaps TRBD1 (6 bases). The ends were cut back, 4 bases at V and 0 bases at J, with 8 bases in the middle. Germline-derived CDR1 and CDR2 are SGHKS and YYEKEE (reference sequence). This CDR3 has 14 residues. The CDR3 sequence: CASSRGSSGNTIYF. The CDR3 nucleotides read TGTGCCAGCAGCAGGGGGTCCTCTGGAAACACCATATATTTT.

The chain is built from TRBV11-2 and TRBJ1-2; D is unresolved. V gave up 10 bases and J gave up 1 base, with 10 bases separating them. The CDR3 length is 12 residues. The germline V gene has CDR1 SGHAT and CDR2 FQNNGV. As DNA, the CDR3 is TGTGCCACCAAGGAGCTTAACTATGGCTACACCTTC. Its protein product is CATKELNYGYTF.

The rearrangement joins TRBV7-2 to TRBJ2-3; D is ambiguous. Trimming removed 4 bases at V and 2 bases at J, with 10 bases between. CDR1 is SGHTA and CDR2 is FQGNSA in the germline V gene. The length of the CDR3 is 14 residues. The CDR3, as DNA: TGTGCCAGCAGCTGGGCCCCTTTCACAGATACGCAGTATTTT. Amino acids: CASSWAPFTDTQYF.

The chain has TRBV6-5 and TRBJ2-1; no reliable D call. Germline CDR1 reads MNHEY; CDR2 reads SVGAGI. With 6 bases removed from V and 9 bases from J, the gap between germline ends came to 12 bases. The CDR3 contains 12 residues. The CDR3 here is CASSPRVSEQFF. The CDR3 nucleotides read TGTGCCAGCAGCCCGAGAGTCTCTGAGCAGTTCTTC.

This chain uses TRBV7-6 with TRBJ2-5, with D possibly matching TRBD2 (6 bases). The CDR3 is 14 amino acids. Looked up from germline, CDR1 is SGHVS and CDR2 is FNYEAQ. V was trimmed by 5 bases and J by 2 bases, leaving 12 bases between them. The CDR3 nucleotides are TGTGCCAGCAGCCCGGGGGTGTCGCAAGAGACCCAGTACTTC. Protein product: CASSPGVSQETQYF.

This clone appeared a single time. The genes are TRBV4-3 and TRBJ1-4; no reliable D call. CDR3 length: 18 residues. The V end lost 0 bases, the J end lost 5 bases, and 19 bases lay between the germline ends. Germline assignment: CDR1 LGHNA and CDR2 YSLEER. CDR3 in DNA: TGCGCCAGCAGCCAAGAGGTCGACACCAATAACCAAAATGAAAAACTGTTTTTT. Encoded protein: CASSQEVDTNNQNEKLFF.

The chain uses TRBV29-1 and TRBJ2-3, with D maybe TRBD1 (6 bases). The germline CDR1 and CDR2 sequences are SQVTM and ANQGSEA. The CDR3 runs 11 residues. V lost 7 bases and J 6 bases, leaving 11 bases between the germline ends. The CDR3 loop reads CSGGQPDTQYF. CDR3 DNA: TGCAGCGGAGGACAGCCGGATACGCAGTATTTT.

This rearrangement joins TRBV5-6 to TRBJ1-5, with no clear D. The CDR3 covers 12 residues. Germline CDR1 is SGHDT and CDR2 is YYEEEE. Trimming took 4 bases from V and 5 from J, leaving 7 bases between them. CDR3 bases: TGTGCCAGCAGCGAACTCGATCAGCCCCAGCATTTT. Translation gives CASSELDQPQHF.

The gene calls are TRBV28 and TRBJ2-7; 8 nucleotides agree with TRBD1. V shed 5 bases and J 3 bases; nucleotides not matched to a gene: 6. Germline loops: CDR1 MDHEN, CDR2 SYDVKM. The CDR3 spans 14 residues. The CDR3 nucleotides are TGTGCCAGCAGTGGTGGTGGACAGGGCTACGAGCAGTACTTC. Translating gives CASSGGGQGYEQYF.

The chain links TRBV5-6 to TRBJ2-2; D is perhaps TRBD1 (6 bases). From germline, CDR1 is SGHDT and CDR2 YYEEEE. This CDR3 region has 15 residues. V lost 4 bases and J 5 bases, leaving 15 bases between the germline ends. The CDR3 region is CASSRDIQGTGELFF. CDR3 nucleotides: TGTGCCAGCAGCAGGGACATTCAGGGGACCGGGGAGCTGTTTTTT.

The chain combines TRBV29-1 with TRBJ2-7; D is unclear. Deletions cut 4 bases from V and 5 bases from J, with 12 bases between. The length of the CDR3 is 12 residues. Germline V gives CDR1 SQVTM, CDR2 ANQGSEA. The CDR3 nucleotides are TGCAGCGTTGGCTATTGGGCTAACGAGCAGTACTTC. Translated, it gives CSVGYWANEQYF.

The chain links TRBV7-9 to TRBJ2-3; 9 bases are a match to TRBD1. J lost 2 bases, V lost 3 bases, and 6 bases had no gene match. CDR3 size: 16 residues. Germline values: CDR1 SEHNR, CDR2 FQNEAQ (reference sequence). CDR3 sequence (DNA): TGTGCCAGCAGCTTCCCGGGACAGGGATTCACAGATACGCAGTATTTT. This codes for CASSFPGQGFTDTQYF.